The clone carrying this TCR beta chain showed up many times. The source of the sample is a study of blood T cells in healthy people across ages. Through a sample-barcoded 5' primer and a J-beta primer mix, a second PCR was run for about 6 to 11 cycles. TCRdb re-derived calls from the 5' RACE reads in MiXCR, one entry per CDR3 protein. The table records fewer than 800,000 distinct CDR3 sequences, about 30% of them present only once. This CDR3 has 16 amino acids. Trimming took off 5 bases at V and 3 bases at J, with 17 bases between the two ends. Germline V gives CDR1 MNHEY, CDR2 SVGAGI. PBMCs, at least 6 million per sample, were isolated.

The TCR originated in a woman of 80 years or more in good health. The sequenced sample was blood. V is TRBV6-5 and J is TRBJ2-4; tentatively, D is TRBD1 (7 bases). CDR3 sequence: CASSPRGVNDKNIQYF. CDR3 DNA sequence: TGTGCCAGCAGTCCCAGGGGGGTAAACGACAAAAACATTCAGTACTTC.